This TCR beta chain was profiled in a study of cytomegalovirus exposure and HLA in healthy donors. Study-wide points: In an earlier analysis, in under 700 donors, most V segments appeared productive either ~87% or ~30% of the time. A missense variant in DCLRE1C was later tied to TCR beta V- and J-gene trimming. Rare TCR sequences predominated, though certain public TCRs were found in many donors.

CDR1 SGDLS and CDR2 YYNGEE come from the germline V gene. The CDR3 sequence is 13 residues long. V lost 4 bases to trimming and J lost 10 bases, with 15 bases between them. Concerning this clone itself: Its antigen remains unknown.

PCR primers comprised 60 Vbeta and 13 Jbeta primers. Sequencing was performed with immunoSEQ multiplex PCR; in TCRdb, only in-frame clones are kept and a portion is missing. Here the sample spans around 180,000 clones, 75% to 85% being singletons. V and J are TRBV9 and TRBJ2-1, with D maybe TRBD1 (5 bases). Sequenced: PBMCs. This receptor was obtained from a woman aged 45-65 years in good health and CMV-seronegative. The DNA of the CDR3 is TGTGCCAGCAGCCCCCAAGGGGTGATGGAGCAGTTCTTC. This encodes CASSPQGVMEQFF.